Following are 8 T cell receptor beta chains from one sample sequenced in a study of regulatory T cells in long-lasting Graves disease (dated by TCRdb to the early 2020s). The receptor library was made with multiplex PCR. Sequenced on an Illumina HiSeq 4000. TCR beta libraries were built with iRepertoire HTBI primers and Arm-PCR amplification of CDR3 regions. TCRdb trimmed the raw reads at Q25, called clones with MiXCR and kept productive beta chains. Records with the same CDR3 protein are collapsed into one entry carrying the most frequent genes and DNA. This sample has roughly 400,000 distinct CDR3 sequences in its table, and 20% to 25% of those were observed once. The ten largest clones take up around 20% of the sample. In light of the paper, this sample's time point label describes: persistent/refractory GD, antithyroid drugs over 5 years with positive TRAb. For both TCR sequencing and RNA sequencing, RNA was extracted from PBMCs using TRIzol.

Material: peripheral blood mononuclear cells (PBMCs), obtained when the disease was refractory, from a patient treated with antithyroid drugs. Receptor source: a female donor with Graves disease.

This clonotype appeared many times. The chain is built from TRBV7-2 and TRBJ2-7, with 7 bases aligning to TRBD1. Looked up from germline, CDR1 is SGHTA and CDR2 is FQGNSA. Trimming removed 2 bases from V and 4 bases from J; junction bases left unmatched: 5. The CDR3 runs to 14 residues. CDR3 sequence reads: CASSLSQGVYEQYF. CDR3 nucleotides: TGTGCCAGCAGCTTATCCCAGGGGGTTTACGAGCAGTACTTC.

The chain carries TRBV2 and TRBJ2-1; 7 nucleotides match TRBD1. Germline values: CDR1 SNHLY, CDR2 FYNNEI. The length of the CDR3 is 12 residues. V lost 4 bases and J lost 9; bases outside the gene matches: 3. CDR3 nucleotide sequence: TGTGCCAGCAGTGTAAGGGGGCGTGAGCAGTTCTTC. Translation: CASSVRGREQFF.

This clonotype was detected ten times or more. The chain combines TRBV7-8 with TRBJ1-1; TRBD1 might be the D (6 bases). V lost 2 bases to trimming and J lost 5 bases, with 12 bases between them. The CDR3 runs 14 residues. Germline loops: CDR1 SGHVS, CDR2 FQNEAQ. CDR3 in DNA: TGTGCCAGCAGCTTATCGGACAGTTGGACTGAAGCTTTCTTT. Protein: CASSLSDSWTEAFF.

The chain uses TRBV4-3 and TRBJ1-4, with D hard to call. V gave up 1 base and J gave up 3 bases, with 9 bases separating them. The CDR3 consists of 15 residues. Germline CDR1 reads LGHNA; CDR2 reads YSLEER. The CDR3 is CASSQVGEANEKLFF. CDR3 coding DNA: TGCGCCAGCAGCCAAGTTGGTGAGGCTAATGAAAAACTGTTTTTT.

This clonotype was seen at least ten times. The chain joins TRBV28 to TRBJ2-5; no clear D gene. Per the germline V gene, CDR1 is MDHEN and CDR2 is SYDVKM. The CDR3 length is 12 residues. The V gene lost 5 bases and the J gene lost 4 bases, with 8 bases spanning the gap. Here the CDR3 reads CASSQTIETQYF. CDR3 nucleotide sequence: TGTGCCAGCAGTCAAACAATAGAGACCCAGTACTTC.

This clonotype has a handful of counts. V is TRBV7-2 and J is TRBJ2-7; D gene ambiguous. With 2 bases removed from V and 4 bases from J, the gap between germline ends came to 15 bases. The CDR3 loop spans 15 amino acids. Per the germline V gene, CDR1 is SGHTA and CDR2 is FQGNSA. CDR3 loop: CASSLQDVSYYEQYF. The CDR3, as DNA: TGTGCCAGCAGCTTACAGGACGTCTCCTATTACGAGCAGTACTTC.

This clonotype occurred many times. The junction differs from germline at one of its ends, possibly a read error. The genes are TRBV11-1 and TRBJ2-2; 9 nucleotides match TRBD2. CDR1 and CDR2 from the germline V gene are SGHAT and FQDESV (reference sequence). CDR3 size: 15 residues. This CDR3 reads CASRLAGVVTGELFF. CDR3 DNA sequence: TGTGCCAGCAGGTTAGCGGGAGTTGTCACCGGGGAGCTGTTTTTT.

This clonotype was observed a few times. The V call is TRBV6-1, the J call TRBJ1-4, with D unclear. The V gene lost 2 bases and the J gene lost 7 bases, with 11 bases spanning the gap. From germline, CDR1 is MNHNS and CDR2 SASEGT. This CDR3 comprises 14 residues. The CDR3 spells CASSETPIGEKLFF. CDR3 coding DNA: TGTGCCAGCAGTGAAACTCCTATAGGTGAAAAACTGTTTTTT.